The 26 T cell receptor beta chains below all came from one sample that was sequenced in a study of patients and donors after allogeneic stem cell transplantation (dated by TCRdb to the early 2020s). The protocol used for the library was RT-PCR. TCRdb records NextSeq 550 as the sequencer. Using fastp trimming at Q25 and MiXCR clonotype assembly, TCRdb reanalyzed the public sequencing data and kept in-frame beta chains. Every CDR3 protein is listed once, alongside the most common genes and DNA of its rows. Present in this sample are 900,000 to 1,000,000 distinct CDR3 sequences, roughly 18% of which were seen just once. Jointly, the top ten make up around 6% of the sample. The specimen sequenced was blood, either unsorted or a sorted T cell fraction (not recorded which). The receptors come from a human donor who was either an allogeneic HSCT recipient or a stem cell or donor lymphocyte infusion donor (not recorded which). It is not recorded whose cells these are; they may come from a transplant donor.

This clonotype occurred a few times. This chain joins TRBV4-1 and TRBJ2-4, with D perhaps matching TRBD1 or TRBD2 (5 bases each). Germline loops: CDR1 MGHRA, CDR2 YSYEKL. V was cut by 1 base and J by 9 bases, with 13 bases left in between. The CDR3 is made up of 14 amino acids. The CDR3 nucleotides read TGCGCCAGCAGCCAAGTAGGGGAGTGGGGCATTCAGTACTTC. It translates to CASSQVGEWGIQYF.

CDR3 region: CASSPVTGGTEAFF. As DNA, the CDR3 is TGTGCCAGCAGCCCGGTGACAGGGGGCACTGAAGCTTTCTTT. The genes are TRBV7-2 and TRBJ1-1; the match to TRBD1 covers 9 bases. This CDR3 comprises 14 residues. Unmatched junction bases numbered 5, after V lost 5 bases and J lost 4 bases. The germline V gene encodes CDR1 SGHTA and CDR2 FQGNSA. The complete variable domain, with remaining parts taken from reference TRBV7-2 and TRBJ1-1, reads GAGVSQSPSNKVTEKGKDVELRCDPISGHTALYWYRQSLGQGLEFLIYFQGNSAPDKSGLPSDRFSAERTGGSVSTLTIQRTQQEDSAVYLCASSPVTGGTEAFFGQGTRLTVV.

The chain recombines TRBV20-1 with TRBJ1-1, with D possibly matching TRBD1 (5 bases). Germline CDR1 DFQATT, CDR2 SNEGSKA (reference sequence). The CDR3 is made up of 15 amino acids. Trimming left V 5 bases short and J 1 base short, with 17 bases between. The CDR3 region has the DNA TGCAGTGCTGAATTAGTGGGGCAGCCGAACACTGAAGCTTTCTTT. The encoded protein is CSAELVGQPNTEAFF.

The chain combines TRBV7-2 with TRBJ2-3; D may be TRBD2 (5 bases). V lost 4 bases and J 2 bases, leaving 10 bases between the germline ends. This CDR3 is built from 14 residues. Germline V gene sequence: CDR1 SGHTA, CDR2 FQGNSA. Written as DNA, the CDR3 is TGTGCCAGCAGCTCGGACTGGCACACAGATACGCAGTATTTT. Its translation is CASSSDWHTDTQYF.

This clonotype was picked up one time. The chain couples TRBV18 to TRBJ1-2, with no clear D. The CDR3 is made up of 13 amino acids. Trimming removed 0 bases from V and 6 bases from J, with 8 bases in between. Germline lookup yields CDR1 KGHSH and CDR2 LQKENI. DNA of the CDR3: TGTGCCAGCTCACCACCGGACGGGAATGGCTACACCTTC. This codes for CASSPPDGNGYTF.

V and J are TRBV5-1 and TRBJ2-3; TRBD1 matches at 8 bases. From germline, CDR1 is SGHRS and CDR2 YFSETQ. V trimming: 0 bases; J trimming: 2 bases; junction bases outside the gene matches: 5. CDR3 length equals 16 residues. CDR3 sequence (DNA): TGCGCCAGCAGCTTGGAGGGACAGGTTAACACAGATACGCAGTATTTT. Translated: CASSLEGQVNTDTQYF.

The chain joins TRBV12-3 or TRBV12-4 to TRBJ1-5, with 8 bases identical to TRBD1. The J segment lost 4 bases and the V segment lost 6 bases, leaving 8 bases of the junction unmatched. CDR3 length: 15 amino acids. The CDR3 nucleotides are TGTGCCAGCAGCTACAGGGGGTCCTATAATCAGCCCCAGCATTTT. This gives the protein CASSYRGSYNQPQHF.

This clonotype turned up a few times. CDR3 sequence reads: CASSLAGTGDTEAFF. The CDR3 DNA follows: TGTGCCAGCAGCTTGGCGGGGACAGGAGACACTGAAGCTTTCTTT. The V call is TRBV5-6, the J call TRBJ1-1; 8 nucleotides match TRBD1. This CDR3 spans 15 amino acids. Looked up from germline, CDR1 is SGHDT and CDR2 is YYEEEE. V gave up 0 bases and J gave up 3 bases; unmatched junction bases: 4.

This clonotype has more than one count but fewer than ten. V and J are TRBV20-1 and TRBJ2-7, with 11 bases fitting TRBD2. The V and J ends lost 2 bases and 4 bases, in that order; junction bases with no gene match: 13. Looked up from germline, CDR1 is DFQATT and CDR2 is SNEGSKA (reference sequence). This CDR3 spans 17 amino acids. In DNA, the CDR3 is TGCAGTGCTAGAACCACCCTCTTAGCGGGAGGGGATTACGAGCAGTACTTC. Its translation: CSARTTLLAGGDYEQYF.

CDR3 DNA: TGTGCCAGCACCTGGACCGGGGAGCTGTTTTTT. Protein: CASTWTGELFF. The rearrangement links TRBV7-9 to TRBJ2-2; no clear D. Trimming cost V 7 bases and J 5 bases, with 5 bases left between them. This CDR3 has 11 residues. The germline V gene encodes CDR1 SEHNR and CDR2 FQNEAQ (reference sequence).

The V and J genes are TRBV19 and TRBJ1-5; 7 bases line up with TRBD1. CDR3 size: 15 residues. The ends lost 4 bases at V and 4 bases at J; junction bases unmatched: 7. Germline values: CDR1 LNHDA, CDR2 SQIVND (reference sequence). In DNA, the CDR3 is TGTGCCAGTAGTAACCGGGACAGCGAAAATCAGCCCCAGCATTTT. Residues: CASSNRDSENQPQHF.

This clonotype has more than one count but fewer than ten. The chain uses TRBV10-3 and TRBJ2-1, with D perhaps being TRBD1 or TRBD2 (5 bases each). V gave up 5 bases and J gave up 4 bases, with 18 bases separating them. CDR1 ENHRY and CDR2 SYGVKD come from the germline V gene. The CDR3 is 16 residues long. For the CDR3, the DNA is TGTGCCATCAGTTCTCTCCGGGACGGTCCTTACAATGAGCAGTTCTTC. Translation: CAISSLRDGPYNEQFF.

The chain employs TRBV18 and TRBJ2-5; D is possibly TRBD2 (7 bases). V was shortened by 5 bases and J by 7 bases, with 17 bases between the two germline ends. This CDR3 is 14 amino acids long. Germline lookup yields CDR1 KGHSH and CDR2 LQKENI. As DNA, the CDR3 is TGTGCCAGCTCAACTCGAGGACTAGGGGGGACCCAGTACTTC. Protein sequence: CASSTRGLGGTQYF. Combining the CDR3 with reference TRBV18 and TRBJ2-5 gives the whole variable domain NAGVMQNPRHLVRRRGQEARLRCSPMKGHSHVYWYRQLPEEGLKFMVYLQKENIIDESGMPKERFSAEFPKEGPSILRIQQVVRGDSAAYFCASSTRGLGGTQYFGPGTRLLVL.

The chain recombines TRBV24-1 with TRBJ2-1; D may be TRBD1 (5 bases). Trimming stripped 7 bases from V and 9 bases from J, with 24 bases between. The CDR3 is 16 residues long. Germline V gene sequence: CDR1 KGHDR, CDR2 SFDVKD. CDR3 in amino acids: CATSAPRGTAVGEQFF. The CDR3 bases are TGTGCCACCAGCGCCCCAAGGGGAACGGCGGTAGGTGAGCAGTTCTTC.

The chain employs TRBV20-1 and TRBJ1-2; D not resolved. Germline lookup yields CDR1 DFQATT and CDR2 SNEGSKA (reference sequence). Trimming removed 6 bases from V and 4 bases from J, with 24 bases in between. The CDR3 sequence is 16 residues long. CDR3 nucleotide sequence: TGCAGTGCCACTCCGCACGGGAAGGGAAGTAGCTATGGCTACACCTTC. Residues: CSATPHGKGSSYGYTF.

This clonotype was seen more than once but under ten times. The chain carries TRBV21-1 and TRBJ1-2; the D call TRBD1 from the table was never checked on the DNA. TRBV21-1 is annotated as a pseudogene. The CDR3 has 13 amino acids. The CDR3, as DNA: TGTGCCAGCAGCATTTACAGGGTTGCTGGCTACACCTTC. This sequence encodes CASSIYRVAGYTF.

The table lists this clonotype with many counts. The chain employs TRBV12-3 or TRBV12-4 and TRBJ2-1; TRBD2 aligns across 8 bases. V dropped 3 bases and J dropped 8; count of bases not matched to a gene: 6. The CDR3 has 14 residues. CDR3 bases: TGTGCCAGCAGTTTTAGCGGGACGTCTGATGAGCAGTTCTTC. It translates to CASSFSGTSDEQFF.

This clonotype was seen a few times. In DNA form, the CDR3 reads TGTGCCAGCAGCGCAAGGGTGGCAACTGAAGCTTTCTTT. Translation gives CASSARVATEAFF. The gene calls are TRBV9 and TRBJ1-1; no reliable D call. V was shortened by 3 bases and J by 5 bases, with 11 bases between the two germline ends. The CDR3 covers 13 residues. Germline V CDR1 and CDR2: SGDLS, YYNGEE. The full variable domain, its missing parts supplied by reference TRBV9 and TRBJ1-1, is DSGVTQTPKHLITATGQRVTLRCSPRSGDLSVYWYQQSLDQGLQFLIQYYNGEERAKGNILERFSAQQFPDLHSELNLSSLELGDSALYFCASSARVATEAFFGQGTRLTVV.

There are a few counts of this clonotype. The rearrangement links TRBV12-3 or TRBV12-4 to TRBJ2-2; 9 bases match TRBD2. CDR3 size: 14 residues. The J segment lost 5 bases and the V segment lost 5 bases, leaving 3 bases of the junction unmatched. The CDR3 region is CASSPGLATGELFF. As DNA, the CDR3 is TGTGCCAGCAGTCCAGGACTAGCGACCGGGGAGCTGTTTTTT.

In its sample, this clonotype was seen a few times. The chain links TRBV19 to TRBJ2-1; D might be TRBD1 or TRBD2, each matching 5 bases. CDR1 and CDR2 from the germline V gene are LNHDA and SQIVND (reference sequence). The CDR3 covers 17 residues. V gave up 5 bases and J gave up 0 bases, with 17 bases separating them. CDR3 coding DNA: TGTGCCAGTAGTTCCGGGATAGTGAGGGGCTCCTACAATGAGCAGTTCTTC. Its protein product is CASSSGIVRGSYNEQFF. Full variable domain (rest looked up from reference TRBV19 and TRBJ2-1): DGGITQSPKYLFRKEGQNVTLSCEQNLNHDAMYWYRQDPGQGLRLIYYSQIVNDFQKGDIAEGYSVSREKKESFPLTVTSAQKNPTAFYLCASSSGIVRGSYNEQFFGPGTRLTVL.

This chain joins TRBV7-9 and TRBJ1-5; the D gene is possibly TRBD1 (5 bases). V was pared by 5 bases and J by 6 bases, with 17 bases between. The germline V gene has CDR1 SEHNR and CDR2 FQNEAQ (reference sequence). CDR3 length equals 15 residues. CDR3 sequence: CASSQWGDGGQPQHF. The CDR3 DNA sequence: TGTGCCAGCAGCCAATGGGGGGATGGAGGTCAGCCCCAGCATTTT.

CDR3 nucleotides: TGTGCCAGCAGTCCCTGGGGACCCTCTGGGGCCAACGTCCTGACTTTC. It specifies CASSPWGPSGANVLTF. V usage is TRBV12-3 or TRBV12-4 and J usage is TRBJ2-6, with D perhaps being TRBD1 or TRBD2 (5 bases each). V lost 5 bases to trimming and J lost 0 bases, with 11 bases between them. The CDR3 has 16 amino acids.

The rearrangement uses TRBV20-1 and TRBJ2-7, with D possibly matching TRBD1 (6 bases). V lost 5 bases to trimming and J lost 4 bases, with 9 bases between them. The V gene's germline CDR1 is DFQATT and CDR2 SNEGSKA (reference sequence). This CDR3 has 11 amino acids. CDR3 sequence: CSAAQGYEQYF. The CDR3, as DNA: TGCAGTGCTGCCCAGGGGTACGAGCAGTACTTC.

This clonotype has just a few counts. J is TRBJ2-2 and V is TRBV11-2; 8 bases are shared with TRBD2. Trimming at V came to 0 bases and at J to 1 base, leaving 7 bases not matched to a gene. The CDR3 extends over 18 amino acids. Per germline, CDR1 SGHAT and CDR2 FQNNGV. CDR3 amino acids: CASSLEVYGRGNTGELFF. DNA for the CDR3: TGTGCCAGCAGCTTAGAGGTTTACGGGAGGGGGAACACCGGGGAGCTGTTTTTT.

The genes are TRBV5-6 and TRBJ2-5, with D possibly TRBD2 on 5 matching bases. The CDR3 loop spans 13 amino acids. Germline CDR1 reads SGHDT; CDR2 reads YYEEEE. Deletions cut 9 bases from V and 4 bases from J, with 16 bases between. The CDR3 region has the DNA TGTGCCACGACGTACTCTGGGAGAGAGACCCAGTACTTC. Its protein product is CATTYSGRETQYF.

The CDR3 protein is CSAKLNTDTQYF. In DNA, the CDR3 is TGCAGTGCTAAACTGAACACAGATACGCAGTATTTT. The V gene is TRBV20-1, the J gene TRBJ2-3; D not resolved. V was clipped by 4 bases and J by 2 bases, with 7 bases between them. Germline-derived CDR1 and CDR2 are DFQATT and SNEGSKA (reference sequence). The CDR3 covers 12 residues.